The next 13 T cell receptor beta chains were all read from a single sample in a study of glioma-infiltrating T cells after dendritic cell vaccination. Profiled with immunoSEQ multiplex PCR; TCRdb holds only in-frame clones, not every one. Here the sample spans around 83,000 clones, around 85% being singletons. This sample's time point: after dendritic cell vaccination, including at tumor progression/relapse. The sequenced sample was blood, obtained after dendritic cell vaccination. The receptors originated from a human donor with glioblastoma.

The rearrangement uses TRBV15 and TRBJ2-1; 7 nucleotides agree with TRBD2. The CDR3 is 15 amino acids. The V and J ends lost 9 bases and 5 bases, in that order; junction bases with no gene match: 13. The germline gives CDR1 LNHNV, CDR2 YYDKDF (reference sequence). The CDR3 region is CATRVRAGADNEQFF. As DNA, the CDR3 is TGTGCCACAAGGGTTCGTGCGGGAGCTGACAATGAGCAGTTCTTC.

The chain recombines TRBV11-2 with TRBJ2-3, with D maybe TRBD2 (6 bases). Trimming stripped 6 bases from V and 2 bases from J, with 12 bases between. Germline assignment: CDR1 SGHAT and CDR2 FQNNGV. This CDR3 comprises 14 residues. The CDR3 sequence is CASRVAEDTDTQYF. As DNA, the CDR3 is TGTGCCAGCAGGGTAGCGGAGGACACAGATACGCAGTATTTT.

The chain couples TRBV6-4 to TRBJ2-3; D is possibly TRBD2 (7 bases). V dropped 0 bases and J dropped 4 bases, with 11 bases sitting between them. The germline CDR1 and CDR2 sequences are MRHNA and SNTAGT. The CDR3 runs 15 residues. The CDR3 loop reads CASSDSGGAADTQYF. The CDR3, as DNA: TGTGCCAGCAGTGACTCGGGGGGGGCCGCAGATACGCAGTATTTT.

This sequence joins TRBV7-7 and TRBJ2-5; 7 bases are a match to TRBD2. J was trimmed by 2 bases and V by 5 bases; bases with no gene match: 5. Germline CDR1 SSHAT, CDR2 FNYEAQ (reference sequence). The CDR3 loop spans 14 amino acids. Here the CDR3 reads CASSQSGIQETQYF. CDR3 nucleotides: TGTGCCAGCAGCCAAAGCGGGATACAAGAGACCCAGTACTTC.

V is TRBV9 and J is TRBJ1-2, with D perhaps matching TRBD1 (6 bases). The germline V gene has CDR1 SGDLS and CDR2 YYNGEE. The CDR3 is 15 amino acids. The V end was cut by 3 bases, the J end by 1 base, with 13 bases between. The CDR3 region is CASSAKDRINYGYTF. The CDR3 DNA sequence: TGTGCCAGCAGCGCCAAGGACAGAATTAACTATGGCTACACCTTC.

The gene calls are TRBV7-9 and TRBJ2-2; TRBD1 matches at 7 bases. CDR1 is SEHNR, CDR2 FQNEAQ, per germline (reference sequence). With 0 bases clipped from V and 2 bases from J, the junction kept 3 bases outside the gene matches. The CDR3 is made up of 16 amino acids. CDR3 coding DNA: TGTGCCAGCAGCTTAGCAACAGGGGCAAACACCGGGGAGCTGTTTTTT. This codes for CASSLATGANTGELFF. Filled out from reference TRBV7-9 and TRBJ2-2, the complete variable domain reads DTGVSQNPRHKITKRGQNVTFRCDPISEHNRLYWYRQTLGQGPEFLTYFQNEAQLEKSRLLSDRFSAERPKGSFSTLEIQRTEQGDSAMYLCASSLATGANTGELFFGEGSRLTVL.

The chain links TRBV7-9 to TRBJ2-5; a weak D match, TRBD2 (7 bases). The CDR3 is 14 amino acids. The germline V gene has CDR1 SEHNR and CDR2 FQNEAQ (reference sequence). Trimming pared 6 bases from V and 4 bases from J, leaving 15 bases between. CDR3 sequence: CASRPIGGVETQYF. The CDR3 region has the DNA TGTGCCAGCAGGCCAATAGGGGGGGTAGAGACCCAGTACTTC.

The CDR3 is CASSATTGYEQYF. The CDR3 bases are TGTGCCAGCAGCGCGACGACAGGCTACGAGCAGTACTTC. The chain combines TRBV7-7 with TRBJ2-7; a weak D match, TRBD1 (6 bases). This CDR3 has 13 residues. Trimming removed 5 bases at V and 3 bases at J, with 11 bases between. Germline-derived CDR1 and CDR2 are SSHAT and FNYEAQ (reference sequence).

This CDR3 reads CASSSRLAGPPPTDTQYF. The CDR3 nucleotides read TGTGCCAGCAGCTCTAGACTAGCGGGACCCCCACCCACAGATACGCAGTATTTT. The rearrangement links TRBV11-2 to TRBJ2-3; 11 bases line up with TRBD2. The CDR3 is 18 residues long. Germline-derived CDR1 and CDR2 are SGHAT and FQNNGV. V lost 4 bases and J lost 2; bases outside the gene matches: 11.

V gene TRBV4-1 combines with J gene TRBJ1-2; a possible D gene is TRBD1 (5 bases). V lost 1 base and J 4 bases, leaving 16 bases between the germline ends. Germline V gives CDR1 MGHRA, CDR2 YSYEKL. The CDR3 is 16 residues long. The CDR3: CASSQVLRGGLYGYTF. In DNA, the CDR3 is TGCGCCAGCAGCCAAGTTTTAAGGGGAGGTCTCTATGGCTACACCTTC.

The chain has TRBV19 and TRBJ2-7, with D unclear. The V end lost 6 bases, the J end lost 5 bases, and 17 bases lay between the germline ends. Germline V gene lookup returns CDR1 LNHDA and CDR2 SQIVND (reference sequence). This CDR3 comprises 14 residues. CDR3: CASRAESGVNEQYF. DNA for the CDR3: TGTGCCAGTAGGGCGGAGTCTGGAGTCAACGAGCAGTACTTC.

This rearrangement joins TRBV18 to TRBJ2-1; 7 bases agree with TRBD2. Germline-derived CDR1 and CDR2 are KGHSH and LQKENI. This CDR3 spans 16 amino acids. The ends lost 1 base at V and 6 bases at J; junction bases unmatched: 9. The CDR3 DNA sequence: TGTGCCAGCTCACCACGGGGGGGTCAAGGGTTCAATGAGCAGTTCTTC. This translates into CASSPRGGQGFNEQFF.

V usage is TRBV7-2 and J usage is TRBJ1-6; D not certain. Germline CDR1 and CDR2: SGHTA and FQGNSA. Trimming took 2 bases from V and 7 from J, leaving 6 bases between them. The CDR3 is made up of 13 amino acids. The CDR3 protein is CASSLPSNSPLHF. CDR3 DNA: TGTGCCAGCAGCTTACCTTCGAATTCACCCCTCCACTTT.